This is a list of T cell receptor beta chains from one sample in a study of T-cell reconstitution after alpha-beta-depleted transplantation in children. One entry per CDR3 protein, called by TCRdb with MiXCR from the PCR reads. The repertoire includes roughly 570,000 distinct CDR3 sequences, approximately 30% of them detected once, and around a third sits in the top ten. This specimen was PBMCs, taken before TCRalphabeta/CD19-depleted stem cell transplant. All receptors come from a boy in the first two years of life with Wiskott-Aldrich syndrome, due to receive a stem cell transplant. The CDR3 runs from the conserved cysteine through the conserved F or W. The D gene is left open where the match is weak. The size field is filled for only some rows; it gives once, few, many or a size class.

v_gene: TRBV20-1
d_gene: NA
abundance: NA
j_gene: TRBJ2-3
CDR3aa: CSALSRGTYTQYF
CDR3nt: TGCAGTGCTCTTTCTAGGGGCACGTATACGCAGTATTTT

v_gene: TRBV10-3
d_gene: TRBD2
abundance: NA
j_gene: TRBJ2-1
CDR3aa: CAIRYGLAGDEQFF
CDR3nt: TGTGCCATCAGATATGGACTAGCGGGGGATGAGCAGTTCTTC

v_gene: TRBV5-1
d_gene: TRBD2
abundance: NA
j_gene: TRBJ2-1
CDR3aa: CASSLAAGLAGARSYNEQFF
CDR3nt: TGCGCCAGCAGCTTGGCCGCAGGTTTAGCGGGAGCCAGATCCTACAATGAGCAGTTCTTC

v_gene: TRBV2
d_gene: TRBD1
abundance: NA
j_gene: TRBJ2-3
CDR3aa: CASRSGTGGTDTQYF
CDR3nt: TGTGCCAGCAGATCCGGGACAGGAGGCACAGATACGCAGTATTTT

v_gene: TRBV3-1
d_gene: TRBD2
abundance: NA
j_gene: TRBJ2-7
CDR3aa: CASSQLGGRGSYEQYF
CDR3nt: TGTGCCAGCAGCCAACTGGGCGGGAGGGGCTCCTACGAGCAGTACTTC

v_gene: TRBV20-1
d_gene: NA
abundance: NA
j_gene: TRBJ2-1
CDR3aa: CSASGASSYNEQFF
CDR3nt: TGCAGTGCTAGCGGCGCCAGCTCCTACAATGAGCAGTTCTTC

v_gene: TRBV20-1
d_gene: TRBD2
abundance: NA
j_gene: TRBJ2-7
CDR3aa: CSAGRFTGGPYEQYF
CDR3nt: TGCAGTGCTGGGAGATTTACGGGAGGGCCCTACGAGCAGTACTTC

v_gene: TRBV29-1
d_gene: NA
abundance: few
j_gene: TRBJ2-5
CDR3aa: CSVGPPETQYF
CDR3nt: TGCAGCGTGGGACCCCCAGAGACCCAGTACTTC

v_gene: TRBV20-1
d_gene: TRBD2
abundance: NA
j_gene: TRBJ2-1
CDR3aa: CSATSGRASNEQFF
CDR3nt: TGCAGTGCTACTAGCGGGAGGGCATCCAATGAGCAGTTCTTC

v_gene: TRBV5-1
d_gene: NA
abundance: few
j_gene: TRBJ1-4
CDR3aa: CASSNRLGPFDNEKLFF
CDR3nt: TGCGCCAGCAGCAACCGGTTGGGCCCATTCGACAATGAAAAACTGTTTTTT

v_gene: TRBV10-3
d_gene: TRBD1
abundance: NA
j_gene: TRBJ1-1
CDR3aa: CAIRGQRLNTEAFF
CDR3nt: TGTGCCATCAGGGGACAGCGACTGAACACTGAAGCTTTCTTT

v_gene: TRBV7-9
d_gene: TRBD1
abundance: NA
j_gene: TRBJ2-5
CDR3aa: CASSQDRVRQETQYF
CDR3nt: TGTGCCAGCAGCCAAGACAGGGTCCGGCAAGAGACCCAGTACTTC

v_gene: TRBV5-1
d_gene: NA
abundance: many
j_gene: TRBJ1-1
CDR3aa: CASSLGGFGNTEAFF
CDR3nt: TGCGCCAGCAGCTTGGGGGGGTTTGGGAACACTGAAGCTTTCTTT

v_gene: TRBV27
d_gene: TRBD1
abundance: few
j_gene: TRBJ1-2
CDR3aa: CASAQGGTWYGYTF
CDR3nt: TGTGCCAGTGCTCAGGGGGGGACATGGTATGGCTACACCTTC

v_gene: TRBV27
d_gene: NA
abundance: NA
j_gene: TRBJ2-7
CDR3aa: CASSRVGAEQYF
CDR3nt: TGTGCCAGCAGTAGGGTGGGCGCCGAGCAGTACTTC

v_gene: TRBV7-2
d_gene: NA
abundance: NA
j_gene: TRBJ2-1
CDR3aa: CASSLPLDEQFF
CDR3nt: TGTGCCAGCAGCTTACCTTTGGATGAGCAGTTCTTC

v_gene: TRBV3-1
d_gene: NA
abundance: NA
j_gene: TRBJ2-3
CDR3aa: CASSQEVGTDTQYF
CDR3nt: TGTGCCAGCAGCCAAGAGGTTGGCACAGATACGCAGTATTTT

v_gene: TRBV15
d_gene: NA
abundance: few
j_gene: TRBJ2-2
CDR3aa: CATSKSRDGTGELFF
CDR3nt: TGTGCCACCAGCAAATCAAGGGACGGCACCGGGGAGCTGTTTTTT

v_gene: TRBV29-1
d_gene: TRBD1
abundance: NA
j_gene: TRBJ2-1
CDR3aa: CSGGTGWRNEQFF
CDR3nt: TGCAGCGGGGGGACAGGGTGGCGCAATGAGCAGTTCTTC

v_gene: TRBV20-1
d_gene: TRBD1
abundance: NA
j_gene: TRBJ1-5
CDR3aa: CSARAPRDRDNQPQHF
CDR3nt: TGCAGTGCTAGAGCACCCCGGGACAGGGACAATCAGCCCCAGCATTTT

v_gene: TRBV10-2
d_gene: NA
abundance: NA
j_gene: TRBJ2-7
CDR3aa: CASRPTGTLYEQYF
CDR3nt: TGCGCCAGCAGACCGACCGGGACACTTTACGAGCAGTACTTC

v_gene: TRBV5-1
d_gene: NA
abundance: NA
j_gene: TRBJ2-1
CDR3aa: CASSFTGRNSYNEQFF
CDR3nt: TGCGCCAGCAGCTTCACTGGACGGAACTCCTACAATGAGCAGTTCTTC

v_gene: TRBV21-1
d_gene: NA
abundance: few
j_gene: TRBJ2-7
CDR3aa: CASSKEVRGLAGVKQYF
CDR3nt: TGTGCCAGCAGCAAAGAGGTTCGGGGACTAGCGGGAGTCAAGCAGTACTTC